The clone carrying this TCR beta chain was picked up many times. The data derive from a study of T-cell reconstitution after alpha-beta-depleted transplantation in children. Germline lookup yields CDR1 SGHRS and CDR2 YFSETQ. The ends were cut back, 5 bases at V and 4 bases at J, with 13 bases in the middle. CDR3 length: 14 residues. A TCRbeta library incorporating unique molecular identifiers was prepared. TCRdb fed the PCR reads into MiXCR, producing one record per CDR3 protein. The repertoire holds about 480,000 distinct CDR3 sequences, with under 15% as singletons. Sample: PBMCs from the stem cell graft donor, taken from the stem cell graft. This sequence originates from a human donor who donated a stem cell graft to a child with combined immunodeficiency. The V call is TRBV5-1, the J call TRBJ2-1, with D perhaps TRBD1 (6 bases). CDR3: CASSGQSLYNEQFF. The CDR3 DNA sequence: TGCGCCAGCAGTGGACAGAGCTTATACAATGAGCAGTTCTTC.